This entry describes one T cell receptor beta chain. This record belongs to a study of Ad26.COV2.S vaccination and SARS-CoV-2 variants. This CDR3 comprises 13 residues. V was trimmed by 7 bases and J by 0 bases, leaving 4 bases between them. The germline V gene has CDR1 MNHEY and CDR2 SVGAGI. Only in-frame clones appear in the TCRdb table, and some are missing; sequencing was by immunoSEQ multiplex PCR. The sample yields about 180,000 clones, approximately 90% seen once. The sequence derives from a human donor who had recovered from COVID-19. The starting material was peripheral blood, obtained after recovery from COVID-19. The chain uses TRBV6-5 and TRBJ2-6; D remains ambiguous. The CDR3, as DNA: TGTGCCAGCACAGTCTCTGGGGCCAACGTCCTGACTTTC. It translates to CASTVSGANVLTF.